This paragraph covers one TCR beta chain sequence. Participants were aged 18 to 89 years from about 25 US areas. Cohorts were assigned according to the clinical history that participants reported. CDR1 and CDR2 (germline): MNHEY, SVGEGT. This CDR3 has 11 amino acids. V lost 5 bases and J 5 bases, leaving 7 bases between the germline ends. The record originates from a study of blood T cell repertoires in COVID-19. The protocol was immunoSEQ multiplex PCR, while the TCRdb copy is restricted to in-frame clones and leaves out a portion. Altogether 300,000 or so clones are present, about 88% being singletons, with the ten largest covering around 2.6%.

The TCR comes from a man aged 55-75 years who had recovered from COVID-19. Material: PBMCs or T cells enriched from blood (not recorded which). V usage is TRBV6-2 or TRBV6-3 and J usage is TRBJ2-7; D unresolved. The CDR3 here is CASSLNNEQYF. For the CDR3, the DNA is TGTGCCAGCAGTCTTAACAACGAGCAGTACTTC.